The 15 T cell receptor beta chains listed next were all sequenced from one sample in a study of T cells in Graves' hyperthyroidism and ophthalmopathy (dated by TCRdb to between 2019 and 2020). Library method: multiplex PCR. TCRdb records Illumina HiSeq 2000 as the sequencer. The TCR beta CDR3 regions were amplified from RNA transcripts. For the first round of RT-PCR on the TCR CDR3, the HTBI primer set was used together with the Qiagen OneStep RT-PCR kit. TCRdb itself trimmed the public reads at Q25 with fastp, ran MiXCR and retained productive beta chains. Each record represents a unique CDR3 protein, reported with the most common genes and DNA among its rows. Present in this sample are 160,000 or so distinct CDR3 sequences, about 9.4% of which were seen just once. Around 20% of the sample is taken by the ten largest. The specimen sequenced was blood. All receptors derive from a woman aged 18-30 years with Graves' hyperthyroidism that later progressed to Graves' ophthalmopathy.

This rearrangement joins TRBV20-1 to TRBJ2-7, with 7 bases identical to TRBD1. Germline values: CDR1 DFQATT, CDR2 SNEGSKA (reference sequence). Trimming cost V 6 bases and J 0 bases; bases outside gene matches: 2. The CDR3 spans 12 residues. Here the CDR3 reads CSARTGSYEQYF. DNA of the CDR3: TGCAGTGCCAGGACAGGCTCCTACGAGCAGTACTTC.

The chain employs TRBV19 and TRBJ2-1, with 8 bases fitting TRBD2. Losses at the gene ends were 5 bases for V and 7 bases for J; bases not matched to a gene: 10. Germline-derived CDR1 and CDR2 are LNHDA and SQIVND (reference sequence). The CDR3 contains 15 residues. CDR3 region: CASSVSGSFANEQFF. Written as DNA, the CDR3 is TGTGCCAGTAGTGTAAGCGGGAGCTTTGCTAATGAGCAGTTCTTC.

This clonotype came up many times. The rearrangement uses TRBV6-6 and TRBJ1-2; possible D gene TRBD1, 5 bases. CDR1 MNHNY and CDR2 SVGAGI come from the germline V gene (reference sequence). The CDR3 contains 15 residues. With 2 bases removed from V and 8 bases from J, the gap between germline ends came to 18 bases. In nucleotides, the CDR3 is TGTGCCAGCAGTTACGGAAAAAACCCCAGGGCAGGCTACACCTTC. Protein product: CASSYGKNPRAGYTF.

This clonotype was found many times. The V and J genes are TRBV18 and TRBJ1-1; D ambiguous. V was shortened by 3 bases and J by 1 base, with 6 bases between the two germline ends. There are 13 residues in the CDR3. Per the germline V gene, CDR1 is KGHSH and CDR2 is LQKENI. The CDR3 region has the DNA TGTGCCAGCTCACCGATACAGAACACTGAAGCTTTCTTT. This gives the protein CASSPIQNTEAFF.

The rearrangement links TRBV18 to TRBJ1-6; 7 nucleotides line up with TRBD1. The germline CDR1 and CDR2 sequences are KGHSH and LQKENI. This CDR3 is built from 16 residues. V lost 3 bases and J lost 4; bases outside the gene matches: 6. CDR3 region: CASSPGGGGYNSPLHF. The DNA for the CDR3 is TGTGCCAGCTCACCTGGAGGGGGCGGGTATAATTCACCCCTCCACTTT.

Many counts were recorded for this clonotype. The genes are TRBV7-6 and TRBJ2-5; D not certain. Germline assignment: CDR1 SGHVS and CDR2 FNYEAQ. V lost 2 bases and J 4 bases, leaving 14 bases between the germline ends. The CDR3 spans 15 residues. CDR3: CASSLSSRQRETQYF. In nucleotides, the CDR3 is TGTGCCAGCAGCTTAAGTTCCCGGCAGAGAGAGACCCAGTACTTC. The full variable domain, rest sourced from reference TRBV7-6 and TRBJ2-5, is GAGVSQSPRYKVTKRGQDVALRCDPISGHVSLYWYRQALGQGPEFLTYFNYEAQQDKSGLPNDRFSAERPEGSISTLTIQRTEQRDSAMYRCASSLSSRQRETQYFGPGTRLLVL.

This clonotype was detected many times. The genes are TRBV12-3 or TRBV12-4 and TRBJ1-6; 8 bases line up with TRBD1. The V segment lost 5 bases and the J segment 4 bases; nucleotides outside the gene matches: 4. CDR3 length equals 15 residues. CDR3 nucleotide sequence: TGTGCCAGCAGTACAGGGGGTAATTATAATTCACCCCTCCACTTT. It is translated as CASSTGGNYNSPLHF.

The rearrangement uses TRBV12-3 or TRBV12-4 and TRBJ1-1; possibly TRBD1 for D (5 bases). The CDR3 extends over 16 amino acids. V was trimmed by 4 bases and J by 0 bases, leaving 15 bases between them. The CDR3 DNA reads TGTGCCAGCAGTTCGTGGGGGAAGAGGGTGAACACTGAAGCTTTCTTT. Residues: CASSSWGKRVNTEAFF.

This clonotype was observed at least ten times. The genes are TRBV7-9 and TRBJ1-6; 10 positions agree with TRBD1. This CDR3 is built from 16 residues. Looked up from germline, CDR1 is SEHNR and CDR2 is FQNEAQ (reference sequence). The V gene end was trimmed by 5 bases and the J gene end by 6 bases; junction bases not matched to a gene: 7. The CDR3 loop reads CASSAGTGDFNSPLHF. Written as DNA, the CDR3 is TGTGCCAGCAGCGCCGGGACAGGGGATTTTAATTCACCCCTCCACTTT.

The rearrangement links TRBV4-1 to TRBJ2-7; D ambiguous. CDR1 and CDR2 from the germline V gene are MGHRA and YSYEKL. Trimming removed 3 bases from V and 2 bases from J, with 11 bases in between. The CDR3 runs 14 residues. CDR3 nucleotide sequence: TGCGCCAGCAGCCAGGACCTTGGAGCCTACGAGCAGTACTTC. Protein: CASSQDLGAYEQYF.

This clonotype appeared many times. This chain uses TRBV20-1 with TRBJ2-7; D is tentatively TRBD1 or TRBD2 (6 bases each). Germline lookup yields CDR1 DFQATT and CDR2 SNEGSKA (reference sequence). The ends were cut back, 3 bases at V and 7 bases at J, with 16 bases in the middle. This CDR3 contains 13 residues. The CDR3 nucleotides are TGCAGTGCTAGGACAGGAGGGGCAGGTGAGCAGTACTTC. Translated, it gives CSARTGGAGEQYF.

This clonotype was recorded many times. This sequence joins TRBV28 and TRBJ1-5, with D perhaps matching TRBD1 (5 bases). Germline CDR1 MDHEN, CDR2 SYDVKM. The V and J ends lost 6 bases and 7 bases respectively, with 13 bases between them. The length of the CDR3 is 13 residues. In DNA, the CDR3 is TGTGCCAGCAGCCGAGAGGGGAGGCAGCCCCAGCATTTT. Translation gives CASSREGRQPQHF.

This clonotype has ten or more counts. The genes are TRBV6-1 and TRBJ2-3, with 7 bases lining up with TRBD1. Trimming at V came to 5 bases and at J to 2 bases, leaving 4 bases not matched to a gene. Looked up from germline, CDR1 is MNHNS and CDR2 is SASEGT. The CDR3 spans 14 residues. This chain's CDR3 is CASSSGQPTDTQYF. The CDR3 nucleotides read TGTGCCAGCAGTTCGGGACAGCCCACAGATACGCAGTATTTT.

The CDR3: CSATTSPAYNEQFF. CDR3 nucleotide sequence: TGCAGTGCGACGACATCACCGGCCTACAATGAGCAGTTCTTC. The chain combines TRBV20-1 with TRBJ2-1, with D uncertain. The length of the CDR3 is 14 residues. V gave up 6 bases and J gave up 2 bases, with 14 bases separating them. Germline V gene lookup returns CDR1 DFQATT and CDR2 SNEGSKA (reference sequence).

In this sample, this clonotype turned up many times. This rearrangement joins TRBV12-3 or TRBV12-4 to TRBJ2-5; tentative D call: TRBD1 (6 bases). The CDR3 runs to 14 residues. V was clipped by 6 bases and J by 4 bases, with 15 bases between them. CDR3 in DNA: TGTGCCAGCAGGGAATACAGGGATTTAGAGACCCAGTACTTC. Its protein product is CASREYRDLETQYF.